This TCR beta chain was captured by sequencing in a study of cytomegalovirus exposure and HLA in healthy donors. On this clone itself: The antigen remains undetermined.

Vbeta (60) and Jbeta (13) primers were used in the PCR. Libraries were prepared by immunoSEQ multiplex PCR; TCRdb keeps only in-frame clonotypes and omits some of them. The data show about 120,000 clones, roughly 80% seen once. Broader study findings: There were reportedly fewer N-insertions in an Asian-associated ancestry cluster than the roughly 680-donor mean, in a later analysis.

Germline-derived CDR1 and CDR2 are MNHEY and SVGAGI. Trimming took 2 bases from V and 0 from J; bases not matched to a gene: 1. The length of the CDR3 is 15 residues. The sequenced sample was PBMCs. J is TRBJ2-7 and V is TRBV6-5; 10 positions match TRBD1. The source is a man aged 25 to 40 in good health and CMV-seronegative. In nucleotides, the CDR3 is TGTGCCAGCAGTTACGGACAGGGGGTCTCCTACGAGCAGTACTTC. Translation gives CASSYGQGVSYEQYF.